Listed here are 7 T cell receptor beta chains from one sample, sequenced in a study of blood T cell repertoires in COVID-19 (dated by TCRdb to the early 2020s). Library preparation used the immunoSEQ multiplex PCR assay. Entries here come from immuneACCESS through TCRdb and include only in-frame sequences with V and J called. Some clones fail to appear in such tables; in the studies checked, an unresolved V gene covers under half of the shortfall, and the cause of the remainder is unknown. In this sample the table shows more than 85,000 clones, about nine tenths of which occur a single time. About 3.7% of the sample lies in the top ten. Sequenced: peripheral blood. These TCRs come from a woman in her 70s with acute or convalescent COVID-19.

The chain couples TRBV29-1 to TRBJ2-7; TRBD1 matches 8 bases. The CDR3 is made up of 15 amino acids. The trim removed 6 bases at V and 2 bases at J, leaving 12 bases unmatched. The germline V gene has CDR1 SQVTM and CDR2 ANQGSEA. The CDR3 DNA follows: TGCAGCGTAGTCACCGGACAGGGTAGACCCTACGAGCAGTACTTC. Residues: CSVVTGQGRPYEQYF.

This clone showed up just a few times. This chain connects TRBV19 to TRBJ1-6; possibly TRBD1 for D (6 bases). Germline CDR1 is LNHDA and CDR2 is SQIVND (reference sequence). The V end lost 7 bases, the J end lost 5 bases, and 12 bases lay between the germline ends. The CDR3 extends over 14 amino acids. The CDR3: CASTGQGNNSPLHF. DNA for the CDR3: TGTGCCAGTACCGGTCAGGGGAATAATTCACCCCTCCACTTT.

The chain uses TRBV18 and TRBJ2-3; 11 bases map to TRBD2. The CDR3 loop spans 16 amino acids. V gave up 2 bases and J gave up 6 bases; unmatched junction bases: 7. Looked up from germline, CDR1 is KGHSH and CDR2 is LQKENI. This CDR3 is CASSPVLAGGRDTQYF. Written as DNA, the CDR3 is TGTGCCAGCTCACCAGTCCTAGCGGGGGGTCGGGATACGCAGTATTTT.

This rearrangement joins TRBV7-9 to TRBJ1-2; D gene ambiguous. V dropped 2 bases and J dropped 4 bases, with 11 bases sitting between them. The germline V gene encodes CDR1 SEHNR and CDR2 FQNEAQ (reference sequence). This CDR3 contains 14 residues. This CDR3 reads CASSLSLSIYGYTF. The CDR3 DNA follows: TGTGCCAGCAGCTTAAGCCTAAGCATCTATGGCTACACCTTC.

The gene calls are TRBV11-2 and TRBJ2-1; 7 nucleotides match TRBD1. The germline V gene encodes CDR1 SGHAT and CDR2 FQNNGV. The V gene end was trimmed by 1 base and the J gene end by 6 bases; junction bases not matched to a gene: 9. The CDR3 totals 16 residues. DNA for the CDR3: TGTGCCAGCAGCTTAGGAGAACAGGGGTTGGGCAATGAGCAGTTCTTC. Translating gives CASSLGEQGLGNEQFF.

This rearrangement joins TRBV11-3 to TRBJ1-6, with TRBD1 as a possible D gene (6 bases). Trimming stripped 4 bases from V and 6 bases from J, with 10 bases between. This CDR3 has 14 amino acids. Germline V gene data show CDR1 as SGHNT and CDR2 as YENEEA. This CDR3 reads CASSSGAANSPLHF. As DNA, the CDR3 is TGTGCCAGCAGCTCAGGGGCCGCTAATTCACCCCTCCACTTT.

V is TRBV28 and J is TRBJ1-5; TRBD1 aligns across 7 bases. CDR1 and CDR2 from the germline V gene are MDHEN and SYDVKM. Germline trimming cut 8 bases from V and 7 bases from J; bases unmatched to any gene: 5. This CDR3 comprises 12 residues. In nucleotides, the CDR3 is TGTGCCAGCTTAGGGGGCCGACAGCCCCAGCATTTT. Its translation: CASLGGRQPQHF.